This entry features one T cell receptor beta chain sequence. The target antigen is unknown. V gave up 4 bases and J gave up 9 bases; unmatched junction bases: 4. Germline CDR1 is KGHSH and CDR2 is LQKENI. The CDR3 length is 13 residues. TCRdb keeps only in-frame clones here, not all; method: immunoSEQ multiplex PCR. The sample consists of 2 million to 2.5 million clones, over 85% of them appearing once. The data were obtained in a study of shared clonotypes between healthy human individuals. Study information: Per donor, three plates held CD4 naive cells, three held CD4 memory, two held CD8 naive and one held CD8 memory.

Study findings and constraints: Non-shared clonotypes displayed generation probabilities falling below those of clonotypes present in all four donors. Owing to a small donor count, the genetic and exposure-history diversity represented was limited. Compared with memory subsets, naive subsets generally had larger estimated richness.

The chain combines TRBV18 with TRBJ2-1, with 9 bases aligning to TRBD2. The source of this sequence is a man aged 18 to 29 in good health. Some clones in this sample may be carry-over from other donors' samples. Sequenced: naive CD4+ T cells from PBMCs. Subset given: CD45RA+ positively selected. CDR3 region: CASSLNSGSEQFF. In DNA, the CDR3 is TGTGCCAGCTCACTGAATAGCGGGAGTGAGCAGTTCTTC.